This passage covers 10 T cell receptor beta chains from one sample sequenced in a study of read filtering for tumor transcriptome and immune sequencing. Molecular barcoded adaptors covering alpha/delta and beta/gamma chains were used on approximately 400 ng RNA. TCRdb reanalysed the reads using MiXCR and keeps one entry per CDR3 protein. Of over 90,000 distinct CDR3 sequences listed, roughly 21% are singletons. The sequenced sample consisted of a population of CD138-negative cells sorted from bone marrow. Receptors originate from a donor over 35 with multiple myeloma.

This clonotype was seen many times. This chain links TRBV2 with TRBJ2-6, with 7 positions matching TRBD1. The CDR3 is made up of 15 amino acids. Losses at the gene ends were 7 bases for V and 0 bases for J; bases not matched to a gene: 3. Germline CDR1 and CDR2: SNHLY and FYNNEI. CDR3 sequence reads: CASTGTDSGANVLTF. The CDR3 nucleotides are TGTGCCAGCACCGGGACAGACTCTGGGGCCAACGTCCTGACTTTC.

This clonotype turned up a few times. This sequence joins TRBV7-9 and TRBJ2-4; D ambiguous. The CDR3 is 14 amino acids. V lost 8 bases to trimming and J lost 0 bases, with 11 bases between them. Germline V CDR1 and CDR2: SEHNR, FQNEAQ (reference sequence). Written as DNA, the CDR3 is TGTGCCAGCCGCCGGCTTCAAGCCAAAAACATTCAGTACTTC. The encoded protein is CASRRLQAKNIQYF.

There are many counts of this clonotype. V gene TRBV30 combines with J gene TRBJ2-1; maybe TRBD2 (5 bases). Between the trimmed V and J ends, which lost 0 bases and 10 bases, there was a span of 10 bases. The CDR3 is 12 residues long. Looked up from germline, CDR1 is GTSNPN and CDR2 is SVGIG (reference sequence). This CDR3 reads CAWSVRGKEQFF. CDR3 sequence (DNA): TGTGCCTGGAGTGTACGAGGGAAAGAGCAGTTCTTC.

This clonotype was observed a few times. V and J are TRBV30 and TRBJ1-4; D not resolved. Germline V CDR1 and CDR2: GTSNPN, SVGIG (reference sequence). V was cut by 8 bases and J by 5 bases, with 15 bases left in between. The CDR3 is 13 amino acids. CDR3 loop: CARTNSRNEKLFF. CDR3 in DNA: TGTGCCCGCACCAACAGTAGGAATGAAAAACTGTTTTTT.

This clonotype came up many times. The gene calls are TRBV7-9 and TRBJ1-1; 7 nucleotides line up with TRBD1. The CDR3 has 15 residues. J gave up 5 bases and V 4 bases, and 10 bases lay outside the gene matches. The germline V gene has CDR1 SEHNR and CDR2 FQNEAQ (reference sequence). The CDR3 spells CASSSPGGVGTEAFF. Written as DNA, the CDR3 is TGTGCCAGCAGCTCGCCAGGGGGGGTAGGGACTGAAGCTTTCTTT. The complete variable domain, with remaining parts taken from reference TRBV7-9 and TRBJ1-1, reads DTGVSQNPRHKITKRGQNVTFRCDPISEHNRLYWYRQTLGQGPEFLTYFQNEAQLEKSRLLSDRFSAERPKGSFSTLEIQRTEQGDSAMYLCASSSPGGVGTEAFFGQGTRLTVV.

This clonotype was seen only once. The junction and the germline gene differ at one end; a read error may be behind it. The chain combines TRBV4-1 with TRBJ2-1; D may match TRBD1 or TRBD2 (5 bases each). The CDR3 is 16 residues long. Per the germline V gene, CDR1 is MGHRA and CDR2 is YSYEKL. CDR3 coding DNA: TGCGCCAGCAGCCAAGATGAGGGGTCCTCCTACGATGAGAAGTTCTTC. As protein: CASSQDEGSSYDEKFF.

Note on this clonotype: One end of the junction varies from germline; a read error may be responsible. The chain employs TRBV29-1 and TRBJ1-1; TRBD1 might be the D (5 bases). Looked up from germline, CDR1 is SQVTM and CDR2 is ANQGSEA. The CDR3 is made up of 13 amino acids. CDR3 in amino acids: CGVEQGLPTEAFF. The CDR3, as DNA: TGCGGCGTTGAGCAGGGTCTTCCCACTGAAGCTTTCTTT.

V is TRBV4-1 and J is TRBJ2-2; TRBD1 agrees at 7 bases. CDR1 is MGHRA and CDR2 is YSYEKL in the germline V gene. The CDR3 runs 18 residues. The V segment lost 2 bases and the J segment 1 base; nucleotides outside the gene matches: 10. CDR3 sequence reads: CASSQYDFRTGNTGELFF. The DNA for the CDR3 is TGCGCCAGCAGCCAATACGATTTCCGGACAGGGAACACCGGGGAGCTGTTTTTT.

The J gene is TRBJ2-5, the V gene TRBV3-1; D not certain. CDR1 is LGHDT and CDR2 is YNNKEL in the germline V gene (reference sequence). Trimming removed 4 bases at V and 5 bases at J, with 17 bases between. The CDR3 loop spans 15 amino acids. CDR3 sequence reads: CASSPPWLALETQYF. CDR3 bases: TGTGCCAGCAGCCCCCCTTGGTTAGCCTTGGAGACCCAGTACTTC.

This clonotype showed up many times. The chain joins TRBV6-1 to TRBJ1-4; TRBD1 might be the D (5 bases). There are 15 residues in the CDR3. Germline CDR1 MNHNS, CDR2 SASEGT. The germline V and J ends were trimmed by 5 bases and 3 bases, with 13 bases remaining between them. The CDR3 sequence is CASSSRQTPNEKLFF. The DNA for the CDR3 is TGTGCCAGCAGTTCACGACAGACCCCTAATGAAAAACTGTTTTTT.